This is a list of T cell receptor beta chains from one sample in a study of human T cells and chemical hapten exposure. Using its own MiXCR run on the RACE reads, TCRdb lists one record per CDR3 protein. Counted here are roughly 80,000 distinct CDR3 sequences, around 15% occurring once; the ten biggest clones make up roughly 4.6%. Sequenced material: whole blood, taken in connection with sensitization to the hapten diphenylcyclopropenone (DPC). These receptors originate from a woman between 50 and 59 years old with alopecia areata. Some clones in this sample may be carry-over from other donors' samples. Each CDR3 is given without its conserved first and last residue. Fields, in order: V gene, J gene, clone size, D gene, CDR3 protein. A D gene is named only where the DNA matches it firmly. Some rows have no size entry. The others give once, few or many, or a class for an expanded clone.

TRBV18	TRBJ1-4	-	-	ASSPDRATNEKLF
TRBV7-9	TRBJ2-3	few	TRBD2	ASSLNFPTSGRAGDTQY
TRBV5-1	TRBJ2-2	few	TRBD2	ASSLLLAGGAGELF
TRBV27	TRBJ2-1	few	-	ASGHVTLTYNEQF
TRBV12-3/TRBV12-4	TRBJ2-5	few	-	ASSLAEEETQY
TRBV28	TRBJ2-3	-	-	ASSLIDTQY
TRBV5-1	TRBJ2-1	-	-	ASNQGQGINYNEQF
TRBV7-2	TRBJ2-7	-	TRBD2	ASTNRAGGLDEQY
TRBV20-1	TRBJ2-7	few	TRBD2	SARALAGVAYEQY
TRBV20-1	TRBJ2-1	-	-	SAKPRGSSYNEQF
TRBV7-2	TRBJ1-4	-	TRBD1	ASSPDRGRNEKLF
TRBV29-1	TRBJ2-1	-	TRBD2	SVEAAAGGVYNEQF
TRBV7-7	TRBJ2-2	-	TRBD2	ASSSLAGESTGELF
TRBV12-3/TRBV12-4	TRBJ2-3	-	TRBD2	ASRRQGGSTDTQY
TRBV20-1	TRBJ1-1	-	TRBD1	SAYRGGFNTEAF
TRBV7-9	TRBJ2-3	-	-	ASSRRDTQY
TRBV28	TRBJ2-1	-	-	ASSPGSGSSYNEQF
TRBV6-5	TRBJ2-1	few	TRBD2	ASSFLRSGTSGRANEQF
TRBV5-5	TRBJ1-1	few	TRBD1	ASSLGSRTGNTEAF
TRBV18	TRBJ2-5	few	-	ASSPGLGQETQY
TRBV5-1	TRBJ1-6	few	TRBD1	ASSLEGDRRSPLH
TRBV3-1	TRBJ2-7	-	-	ASSQRLRSGEQY
TRBV11-2	TRBJ2-3	many	-	ASSLASSSTDTQY
TRBV28	TRBJ1-1	-	-	ASIKGGNTEAF
TRBV2	TRBJ2-1	-	TRBD2	ASSPRLATTNEQF
TRBV7-9	TRBJ2-1	many	TRBD1	ASSLDRVPYNEQF
TRBV6-2/TRBV6-3	TRBJ1-1	-	-	AVRDTNTEAF
TRBV6-2/TRBV6-3	TRBJ1-3	-	TRBD1	ASRPSGTGSGNTIY
TRBV29-1	TRBJ2-3	-	-	SVEDPGTPMSTDTQY
TRBV29-1	TRBJ2-5	-	-	SVKGGTAIFQETQY
TRBV9	TRBJ2-5	-	-	ASSVSGFETQY
TRBV6-5	TRBJ2-7	many	-	ASRSTGNEQY
TRBV7-9	TRBJ2-1	few	TRBD2	ASSGPSGKVFSYNEQF
TRBV20-1	TRBJ1-5	once	-	SARDDKGYSNQPQH
TRBV5-1	TRBJ2-2	few	-	ASSPAGGAFTGELF
TRBV20-1	TRBJ1-2	many	TRBD1	SARDQGAYYGYT
TRBV6-2/TRBV6-3	TRBJ1-5	-	-	ASSYGDAGYQPQH
TRBV20-1	TRBJ2-1	few	TRBD2	SASLEGGPYNEQF
TRBV2	TRBJ2-7	many	-	ASSPQATGAYEQY
TRBV11-2	TRBJ1-2	-	-	ASSLDSPRGNYGYT
TRBV6-1	TRBJ1-5	many	-	ASSETRQSNQPQH
TRBV7-7	TRBJ2-7	few	-	ASSRNRDSTYEQY
TRBV7-2	TRBJ1-3	-	-	ASSLAEISARGNTIY
TRBV7-2	TRBJ2-4	-	-	ASSSSVAGSSSIQY
TRBV29-1	TRBJ2-3	-	-	SVVAESTDTQY